This T cell receptor beta chain was recorded in a study of blood T cell repertoires in COVID-19. Using immunoSEQ multiplex PCR, the repertoire was profiled, and TCRdb retains in-frame clones only, with some absent. This table holds about 360,000 clones, about four fifths found once. There are 14 residues in the CDR3. Germline assignment: CDR1 MNHNY and CDR2 SVGAGI (reference sequence). Trimming removed 0 bases at V and 4 bases at J, with 9 bases between. The TCR comes from a young man with active or convalescent COVID-19. The sample comprised peripheral blood. The rearrangement links TRBV6-6 to TRBJ2-5; D possibly corresponds to TRBD2 (6 bases). The CDR3 loop reads CASSYSRGGETQYF. The DNA for the CDR3 is TGTGCCAGCAGTTACTCCCGGGGAGGAGAGACCCAGTACTTC.